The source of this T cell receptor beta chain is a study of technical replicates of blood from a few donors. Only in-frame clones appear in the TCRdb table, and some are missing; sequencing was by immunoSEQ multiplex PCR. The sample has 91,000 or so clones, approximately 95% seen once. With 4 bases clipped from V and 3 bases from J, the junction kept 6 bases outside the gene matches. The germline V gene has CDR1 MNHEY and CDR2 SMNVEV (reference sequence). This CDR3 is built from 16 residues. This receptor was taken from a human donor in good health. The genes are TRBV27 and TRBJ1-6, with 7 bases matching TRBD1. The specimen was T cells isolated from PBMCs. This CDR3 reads CASSSKTGYYNSPLHF. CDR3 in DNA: TGTGCCAGCAGTTCTAAGACAGGGTACTATAATTCACCCCTCCACTTT.